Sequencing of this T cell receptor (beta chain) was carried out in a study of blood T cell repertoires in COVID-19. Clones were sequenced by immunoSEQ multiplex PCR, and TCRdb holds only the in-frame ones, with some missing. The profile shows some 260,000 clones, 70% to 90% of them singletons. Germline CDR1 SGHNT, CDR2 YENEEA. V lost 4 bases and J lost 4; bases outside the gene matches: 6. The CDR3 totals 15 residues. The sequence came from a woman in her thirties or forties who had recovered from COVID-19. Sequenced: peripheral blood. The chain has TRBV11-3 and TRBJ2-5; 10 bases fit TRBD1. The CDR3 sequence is CASSSRDRGGETQYF. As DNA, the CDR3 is TGTGCCAGCAGCTCCCGGGACAGGGGTGGAGAGACCCAGTACTTC.